The clone carrying this T cell receptor beta chain was seen a few times. Its antigen is as yet unknown. In the PCR, 60 Vbeta and 13 Jbeta primers were used. The repertoire was sequenced with immunoSEQ multiplex PCR; TCRdb's copy has only in-frame clones and lacks some. The data contain some 150,000 clones, 71% of them seen just once; the ten biggest clones take up around 2.8%. This CDR3 region has 14 residues. Trimming stripped 4 bases from V and 8 bases from J, with 14 bases between. Germline V gene data show CDR1 as MNHNY and CDR2 as SVGAGI (reference sequence). The data originate from a study of cytomegalovirus exposure and HLA in healthy donors. Points from the study as a whole: The productive fraction for most TCR beta V segments was about 90% or about 30% in an earlier analysis.

Sequencing was done on a sample of PBMCs. This TCR was sampled from a woman in her 30s in good health and CMV-seronegative. The V and J genes are TRBV6-6 and TRBJ1-4; D ambiguous. CDR3 DNA sequence: TGTGCCAGCAGTTCGGCCCCCCGGCGGGAAAAACTGTTTTTT. It specifies CASSSAPRREKLFF.